One and the same sample provided the 18 T cell receptor beta chains below, sequenced in a study of blood T cell repertoires in COVID-19. Clones were read by immunoSEQ multiplex PCR, and TCRdb kept only the in-frame ones, dropping some. The table includes 270,000 or so clones, more than 85% detected once. Sequenced: peripheral blood. Receptors originate from a man aged 40-49 years with acute or convalescent COVID-19.

The J gene is TRBJ2-2, the V gene TRBV9, with D tentatively TRBD1 (5 bases). The CDR3 runs to 14 residues. Germline-derived CDR1 and CDR2 are SGDLS and YYNGEE. The V end lost 1 base, the J end lost 4 bases, and 8 bases lay between the germline ends. The CDR3 here is CASSVQGSTGELFF. DNA of the CDR3: TGTGCCAGCAGCGTACAGGGAAGCACCGGGGAGCTGTTTTTT.

The rearrangement links TRBV19 to TRBJ1-1; tentative D call: TRBD1 (5 bases). This CDR3 region has 16 residues. V was pared by 2 bases and J by 4 bases, with 17 bases between. The germline CDR1 and CDR2 sequences are LNHDA and SQIVND (reference sequence). This CDR3 is CASSIILPGGGTEAFF. The CDR3 DNA is TGTGCCAGTAGTATAATACTCCCGGGCGGGGGCACTGAAGCTTTCTTT.

This clone was seen once. The rearrangement joins TRBV4-1 to TRBJ2-3; TRBD1 agrees at 7 bases. The trim removed 4 bases at V and 4 bases at J, leaving 11 bases unmatched. This CDR3 has 16 residues. In germline, CDR1 is MGHRA, CDR2 YSYEKL. CDR3 sequence: CASSPLETGMSDTQYF. In DNA form, the CDR3 reads TGCGCCAGCAGCCCTCTTGAGACAGGGATGTCAGATACGCAGTATTTT.

The table lists this clone with a count of one. This chain uses TRBV13 with TRBJ2-2; 9 nucleotides match TRBD1. The CDR3 length is 15 residues. Per germline, CDR1 PRHDT and CDR2 FYEKMQ (reference sequence). V shed 5 bases and J 5 bases; nucleotides not matched to a gene: 6. This CDR3 is CASSPGTGTTGELFF. CDR3 coding DNA: TGTGCCAGCAGCCCCGGGACAGGGACAACCGGGGAGCTGTTTTTT.

The rearrangement links TRBV6-1 to TRBJ1-2; perhaps TRBD1 as D (5 bases). Trimming pared 1 base from V and 5 bases from J, leaving 11 bases between. The CDR3 has 14 amino acids. Germline CDR1 is MNHNS and CDR2 is SASEGT. The CDR3 spells CASSEGGARYGYTF. The DNA for the CDR3 is TGTGCCAGCAGTGAAGGGGGCGCGAGATATGGCTACACCTTC.

The V and J genes are TRBV6-2 or TRBV6-3 and TRBJ1-1; a weak D match, TRBD1 (5 bases). The V gene lost 2 bases and the J gene lost 1 base, with 14 bases spanning the gap. This CDR3 comprises 16 residues. Germline V lookup: CDR1 MNHEY, CDR2 SVGEGT. The CDR3 loop is CASSYLPGRGNTEAFF. As DNA, the CDR3 is TGTGCCAGCAGTTACCTACCAGGGAGGGGGAACACTGAAGCTTTCTTT.

V is TRBV2 and J is TRBJ1-6; D perhaps matches TRBD1 (5 bases). Trimming took 0 bases from V and 9 from J, leaving 12 bases between them. The germline V gene encodes CDR1 SNHLY and CDR2 FYNNEI. The CDR3 runs to 15 residues. The CDR3 spells CASSEARGEGSPLHF. The CDR3 DNA follows: TGTGCCAGCAGTGAAGCGCGGGGGGAGGGTTCACCCCTCCACTTT. Combining the CDR3 with reference TRBV2 and TRBJ1-6 gives the whole variable domain EPEVTQTPSHQVTQMGQEVILRCVPISNHLYFYWYRQILGQKVEFLVSFYNNEISEKSEIFDDQFSVERPDGSNFTLKIRSTKLEDSAMYFCASSEARGEGSPLHFGNGTRLTVT.

This chain uses TRBV5-6 with TRBJ1-4; D call uncertain. This CDR3 spans 15 amino acids. V lost 0 bases to trimming and J lost 3 bases, with 9 bases between them. From germline, CDR1 is SGHDT and CDR2 YYEEEE. CDR3 region: CASSLARIPNEKLFF. The CDR3 DNA is TGTGCCAGCAGCTTGGCCAGGATTCCTAATGAAAAACTGTTTTTT. Filled out from reference TRBV5-6 and TRBJ1-4, the complete variable domain reads DAGVTQSPTHLIKTRGQQVTLRCSPKSGHDTVSWYQQALGQGPQFIFQYYEEEERQRGNFPDRFSGHQFPNYSSELNVNALLLGDSALYLCASSLARIPNEKLFFGSGTQLSVL.

This chain connects TRBV28 to TRBJ1-2; 8 bases are shared with TRBD1. The CDR3 has 13 amino acids. Germline V gene lookup returns CDR1 MDHEN and CDR2 SYDVKM. Germline trimming cut 6 bases from V and 8 bases from J; bases unmatched to any gene: 8. The CDR3 protein is CASRYSGGGGYTF. As DNA, the CDR3 is TGTGCCAGCAGATACTCAGGGGGCGGAGGCTACACCTTC.

This sequence joins TRBV9 and TRBJ1-1; 7 bases are shared with TRBD1. The CDR3 is 13 amino acids. Trimming removed 5 bases from V and 1 base from J; junction bases left unmatched: 2. Germline V lookup: CDR1 SGDLS, CDR2 YYNGEE. CDR3 coding DNA: TGTGCCAGCAGTGACAGGGCGAACACTGAAGCTTTCTTT. Its protein product is CASSDRANTEAFF.

This sequence joins TRBV27 and TRBJ1-1; no clear D. Deletions cut 6 bases from V and 1 base from J, with 6 bases between. The germline gives CDR1 MNHEY, CDR2 SMNVEV (reference sequence). This CDR3 contains 12 residues. Written as DNA, the CDR3 is TGTGCCAGCAGATCCGGGAACACTGAAGCTTTCTTT. It is translated as CASRSGNTEAFF.

The chain combines TRBV9 with TRBJ1-5; tentative D call: TRBD1 (5 bases). CDR3 length equals 15 residues. Germline CDR1 is SGDLS and CDR2 is YYNGEE. V was shortened by 4 bases and J by 1 base, with 12 bases between the two germline ends. Here the CDR3 reads CASSPTPGSNQPQHF. DNA for the CDR3: TGTGCCAGCAGCCCCACACCAGGGAGCAATCAGCCCCAGCATTTT.

The gene calls are TRBV2 and TRBJ2-7, with 10 bases fitting TRBD1. In germline, CDR1 is SNHLY, CDR2 FYNNEI. This CDR3 comprises 14 residues. V was clipped by 4 bases and J by 2 bases; unmatched bases: 2. CDR3 region: CASSAGQGAYEQYF. CDR3 DNA: TGTGCCAGCAGTGCCGGACAGGGGGCCTACGAGCAGTACTTC. The entire variable domain, with the rest obtained from reference TRBV2 and TRBJ2-7, is as follows: EPEVTQTPSHQVTQMGQEVILRCVPISNHLYFYWYRQILGQKVEFLVSFYNNEISEKSEIFDDQFSVERPDGSNFTLKIRSTKLEDSAMYFCASSAGQGAYEQYFGPGTRLTVT.

This chain uses TRBV27 with TRBJ1-5; 10 nucleotides match TRBD1. V lost 10 bases, J lost 8 bases, and 8 bases stayed unmatched. Germline V CDR1 and CDR2: MNHEY, SMNVEV (reference sequence). The CDR3 has 13 amino acids. The CDR3 sequence: CATKGTGEEPQHF. The DNA for the CDR3 is TGTGCCACCAAGGGGACAGGGGAGGAGCCCCAGCATTTT.

The CDR3 DNA is TGTGCCAGCACCCCCAATCCGACAGGGGCAGCTAATTCACCCCTCCACTTT. It codes for CASTPNPTGAANSPLHF. The chain joins TRBV5-4 to TRBJ1-6, with TRBD1 matching 8 bases. V shed 6 bases and J 6 bases; nucleotides not matched to a gene: 14. Per germline, CDR1 SGHNT and CDR2 YYREEE (reference sequence). The CDR3 is 17 amino acids.

The rearrangement uses TRBV18 and TRBJ2-7; D is unclear. The CDR3 has 15 residues. Per the germline V gene, CDR1 is KGHSH and CDR2 is LQKENI. V dropped 0 bases and J dropped 1 base, with 10 bases sitting between them. The CDR3 loop reads CASSPPSSLSYEQYF. CDR3 DNA: TGTGCCAGCTCACCACCCTCAAGCTTGTCCTACGAGCAGTACTTC.

The chain has TRBV28 and TRBJ1-5; D gene unclear. Trimming removed 3 bases from V and 1 base from J, with 16 bases in between. Per germline, CDR1 MDHEN and CDR2 SYDVKM. CDR3 length: 17 amino acids. CDR3 loop: CASSFGGTPTSNQPQHF. The CDR3 DNA sequence: TGTGCCAGCAGTTTTGGAGGCACACCCACGAGCAATCAGCCCCAGCATTTT.

With respect to this clone: Relative to the germline gene, one junction end is altered; a read error may explain this. CDR3 residues: CASSLVNRHTKAFF. The CDR3 DNA is TGTGCCAGCAGCTTAGTCAATAGGCACACTAAAGCTTTCTTT. This chain links TRBV7-4 with TRBJ1-1; D call uncertain. CDR1 is SGHVT and CDR2 is SQSDAQ in the germline V gene. This CDR3 is built from 14 residues.